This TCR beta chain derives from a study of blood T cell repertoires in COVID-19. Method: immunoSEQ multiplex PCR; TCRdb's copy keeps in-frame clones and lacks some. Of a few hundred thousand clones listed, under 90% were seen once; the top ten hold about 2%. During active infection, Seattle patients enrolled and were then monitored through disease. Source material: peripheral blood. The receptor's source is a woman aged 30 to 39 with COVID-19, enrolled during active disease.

The CDR3 sequence is CASSLESSGDTTLYNEQFF. The CDR3 nucleotides read TGTGCCAGCAGCTTAGAGTCTAGCGGGGATACCACTCTATACAATGAGCAGTTCTTC. The chain recombines TRBV13 with TRBJ2-1; 9 bases align to TRBD2. The V segment lost 1 base and the J segment 4 bases; nucleotides outside the gene matches: 14. Germline values: CDR1 PRHDT, CDR2 FYEKMQ (reference sequence). The CDR3 runs 19 residues.